The T cell receptor beta chain under discussion was sequenced for a study of T-cell reconstitution after alpha-beta-depleted transplantation in children (dated by TCRdb to about 2016). In the study overall: T-cell immune reconstitution after TCRalphabeta/CD19-depleted allogeneic hematopoietic cell transplantation in children was quantitatively tracked in the study by means of TCR repertoire profiling. The paper's findings and limits, for the study overall: Apparently early alphabetaT-cell count recovery about two months after transplant reportedly relied on only several hundred rapidly expanded clones derived from non-depleted graft cells. Hyperexpanded clone frequencies declined over subsequent months; after one year, T-cell counts and TCRbeta diversity were mostly attributed to newly produced T cells. The high TCRbeta diversity at day 60 in some patients was ascribed to recipient T cells and intrathymic progenitors that had survived conditioning.

The CDR3 has 14 amino acids, counting the end cysteine and phenylalanine. This entry keeps only the CDR3 DNA: 42 bases, framed from base 1. Reading the germline V gene gives CDR1 SGHRS and CDR2 YFSETQ. Deletion took 2 bases off V and 2 bases off J, with a span of 10 bases between the germline ends. Comment on this clonotype: Its antigen remains undetermined. No much larger clone is present one base from it, and per-base qualities are unavailable.

Library preparation was by PCR. The reads were generated on an Illumina HiSeq 2500. TCR libraries were prepared with molecular barcoding, using unique molecular identifiers to normalize TCRbeta repertoire quantification. TCRdb passed the public sequencing reads through fastp at Q25 and MiXCR, retaining productive beta sequences. Identical CDR3 protein sequences are pooled into one entry, listed with their most common genes and DNA. In all, the sample holds fewer than 1 million distinct CDR3 sequences, and approximately 15% of those were seen once. 5% of the sample is taken by the ten largest. Per the publication, the treatment or condition label means: allogeneic hematopoietic cell transplantation with graft depleted of TCRalphabeta T cells and CD19 B cells. The transplant recipients were children given TCRalphabeta/CD19-depleted allogeneic hematopoietic cell grafts.

This sequence uses TRBV5-1 and TRBJ2-5, with TRBD1 perhaps the D gene, on 5 matching bases. The sequence was obtained from a male patient aged 10 to 17 who had a stem cell transplant for acute lymphoblastic leukemia, so the T cells may come from the graft donor. This specimen was PBMCs, mostly from graft donor cells, taken 360 days after TCRalphabeta/CD19-depleted stem cell transplant. The DNA sequence is given as TGCGCCAGCAGCTTTGACAGTGATCAAGAGACCCAGTACTTC. Its translation is CASSFDSDQETQYF.